This T cell receptor beta chain derives from a study of blood T cell repertoires in COVID-19. Study-wide context: Collection of acute and convalescent COVID-19 samples took place in the United States, Italy and Spain. In each case, the material was cDNA or gDNA derived from T cells, B-cell-depleted T cells, or PBMCs.

The CDR3 sequence is 15 residues long. V was clipped by 2 bases and J by 4 bases, with 16 bases between them. The germline V gene has CDR1 GTSNPN and CDR2 SVGIG (reference sequence). Source study methods: Amplification of reference gene primers was used by the study to estimate nucleated cell counts. Clones were read by immunoSEQ multiplex PCR, and TCRdb kept only the in-frame ones, dropping some. V and J calls plus clone size are reproduced from that table; the DNA served to infer D and trimming. This sample carries about 300,000 clones, approximately 89% of them seen once, and the ten largest clones take 6.9%.

The TCR was taken from a woman aged 25 to 39 who had recovered from COVID-19. Sequencing was performed on peripheral blood. J is TRBJ2-3 and V is TRBV30, with a possible D match to TRBD1 (6 bases). In DNA, the CDR3 is TGTGCCTGGAGTTTGGGGGCCACATACCCAGATACGCAGTATTTT. It translates to CAWSLGATYPDTQYF.